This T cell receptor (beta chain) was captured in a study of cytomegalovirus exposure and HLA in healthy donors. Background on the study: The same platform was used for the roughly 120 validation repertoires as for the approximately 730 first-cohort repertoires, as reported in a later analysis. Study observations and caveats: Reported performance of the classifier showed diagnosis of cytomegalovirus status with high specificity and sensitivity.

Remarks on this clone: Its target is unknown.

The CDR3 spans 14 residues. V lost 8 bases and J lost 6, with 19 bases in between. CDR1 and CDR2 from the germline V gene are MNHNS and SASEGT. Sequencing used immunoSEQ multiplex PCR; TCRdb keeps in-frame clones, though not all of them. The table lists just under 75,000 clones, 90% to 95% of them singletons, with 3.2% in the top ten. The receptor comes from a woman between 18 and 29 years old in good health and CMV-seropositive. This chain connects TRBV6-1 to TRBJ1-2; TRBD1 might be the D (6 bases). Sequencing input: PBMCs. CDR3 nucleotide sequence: TGTGCCAGCTTGGCAGGGGAACATGTCGATGGCTACACCTTC. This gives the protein CASLAGEHVDGYTF.